The 27 T cell receptor beta chains below all came from one sample that was sequenced in a study of tissue T cells after allogeneic stem cell transplantation. Libraries were prepared by immunoSEQ multiplex PCR; TCRdb keeps only in-frame clonotypes and omits some of them. The sample includes about 20,000 clones, 70% of them seen just once. Sequencing was carried out using spleen. These receptors were obtained from a female BALB/c mouse in good health. As its MHC haplotype, the strain has H2-d.

As concerns this clone: Mouse names are used for the genes. The sequenced fragment ends 1 residue before the CDR3 boundary, so the rest is inferred from the germline J gene. This chain uses TRBV19 with TRBJ2-5; 10 bases map to TRBD2. From germline, CDR1 is FNHDT and CDR2 SITEND (reference sequence). The CDR3 consists of 16 residues. V gave up 5 bases and J gave up 0 bases; unmatched junction bases: 6. Partial CDR3 DNA: TGTGCCAGCAGCCTCCGACTGGGGGGTAACCAAGACACCCAGTAC. Translated, it gives CASSLRLGGNQDTQY. The CDR3 in its entirety is CASSLRLGGNQDTQYF. The full variable domain, with the rest looked up from reference TRBV19 and TRBJ2-5, is GGIITQTPKFLIGQEGQKLTLKCQQNFNHDTMYWYRQDSGKGLRLIYYSITENDLQKGDLSEGYDASREKKSSFSLTVTSAQKNEMAVFLCASSLRLGGNQDTQYFGPGTRLLVL.

On this clone itself: The listed genes are named as in mouse. The read finishes 1 residue shy of the CDR3 end, and the germline J gene is used to complete it. The chain uses TRBV4 and TRBJ1-1; TRBD1 matches 11 bases. This CDR3 comprises 12 residues. CDR1 and CDR2 from the germline V gene are LGHDT and YNNKQL (reference sequence). V lost 4 bases and J lost 10; bases outside the gene matches: 2. The CDR3 sequence is CASSSGTGGVFF. The DNA read from the CDR3 is TGTGCCAGCAGCTCCGGGACAGGGGGAGTCTTC.

Details on this clone: Here the gene names and germline are mouse. CDR3 amino acids: CASSEGIEQYF. Partial CDR3 DNA: TGTGCCAGCAGTGAAGGGATTGAACAGTAC. The gene calls are TRBV13-1 and TRBJ2-7; no reliable D call. The read gets to within 1 residue of the CDR3 end, and the germline J gene fills in the rest. From germline, CDR1 is NSHNY and CDR2 SYGAGN. This CDR3 contains 11 residues. With 2 bases removed from V and 6 bases from J, the gap between germline ends came to 6 bases.

This clone has just one count. Gene names refer to mouse genes. The read terminates 1 residue ahead of where the CDR3 ends, so the germline J gene completes it. The J gene is TRBJ1-4, the V gene TRBV4; weak D call: TRBD1 (6 bases). The V gene's germline CDR1 is LGHDT and CDR2 YNNKQL (reference sequence). With 5 bases removed from V and 0 bases from J, the gap between germline ends came to 10 bases. The CDR3 length is 15 residues. The CDR3 loop reads CASSRDTFSNERLFF. The CDR3 bases that were read are TGTGCCAGCAGCCGGGACACCTTTTCCAACGAAAGATTATTT.

A word on this clone: Gene names denote mouse genes. The CDR3 DNA, read in part, is TGTGCCAGCAGTGATGGGCTGGGGGGGGGTGCAGAAACGCTGTAT. Translation gives CASSDGLGGGAETLY. The complete CDR3 reads CASSDGLGGGAETLYF. This chain connects TRBV13-1 to TRBJ2-3; TRBD2 aligns across 9 bases. The read is 1 residue too short to cover the CDR3 end, so that end is filled in from the germline J gene. The V segment lost 0 bases and the J segment 1 base; nucleotides outside the gene matches: 3. Germline CDR1 is NSHNY and CDR2 is SYGAGN. CDR3 length: 16 residues.

As regards this clone: Germline and genes here are mouse. The sequenced fragment ends 1 residue before the CDR3 boundary, so the rest is inferred from the germline J gene. J is TRBJ2-5 and V is TRBV4; D remains ambiguous. This CDR3 comprises 12 residues. The V end was cut by 4 bases, the J end by 6 bases, with 8 bases between. Germline V lookup: CDR1 LGHDT, CDR2 YNNKQL (reference sequence). CDR3 region: CASSSGGDTQYF. CDR3 DNA, as far as it was read: TGTGCCAGCAGCTCGGGCGGGGACACCCAGTAC.

Turning to this clone: The genes are named according to mouse. The read finishes 1 residue shy of the CDR3 end, and the germline J gene is used to complete it. V gene TRBV5 combines with J gene TRBJ2-4, with no clear D. The CDR3 runs 14 residues. Germline-derived CDR1 and CDR2 are LGHNA and YNLKQL (reference sequence). Trimming cost V 4 bases and J 0 bases, with 8 bases left between them. Partial CDR3 DNA: TGTGCCAGCAGCCCCGCAACTAGTCAAAACACCTTGTAC. Translation gives CASSPATSQNTLY. The CDR3 in its entirety is CASSPATSQNTLYF.

With regard to this clone: Gene names denote mouse genes. The read falls 1 residue short of the CDR3 end, and the missing part is taken from the germline J gene. The V call is TRBV12-1, the J call TRBJ2-2, with 12 nucleotides matching TRBD2. Germline CDR1 reads SGHSN; CDR2 reads HYEKVE. V shed 4 bases and J 4 bases; nucleotides not matched to a gene: 6. There are 16 residues in the CDR3. The CDR3 spells CASSPDWGGATGQLYF. Partial CDR3 DNA: TGTGCCAGCTCCCCGGACTGGGGGGGGGCCACCGGGCAGCTCTAC.

Comments on this clone: The listed genes are named as in mouse. The read ends 1 residue shy of where the CDR3 ends; the end is completed using the germline J gene. The rearrangement links TRBV19 to TRBJ2-1; D may correspond to TRBD1 or TRBD2 (5 bases each). V dropped 4 bases and J dropped 5 bases, with 13 bases sitting between them. Germline V gene sequence: CDR1 FNHDT, CDR2 SITEND (reference sequence). The CDR3 is 14 residues long. CDR3 sequence reads: CASSEGREDAEQFF. The sequenced part of the CDR3 DNA is TGTGCCAGCAGTGAGGGGCGGGAGGATGCTGAGCAGTTC. Drawing the rest from reference TRBV19 and TRBJ2-1, the complete variable domain is GGIITQTPKFLIGQEGQKLTLKCQQNFNHDTMYWYRQDSGKGLRLIYYSITENDLQKGDLSEGYDASREKKSSFSLTVTSAQKNEMAVFLCASSEGREDAEQFFGPGTRLTVL.

Comment on this clone: Here the gene names and germline are mouse. With the read ending 1 residue before the CDR3 end, the germline J gene is used to fill in that end. The rearrangement joins TRBV13-1 to TRBJ1-1, with D unresolved. Trimming removed 2 bases from V and 1 base from J, with 6 bases in between. The germline V gene encodes CDR1 NSHNY and CDR2 SYGAGN. The CDR3 extends over 13 amino acids. CDR3 DNA, as far as it was read: TGTGCCAGCAGTGAGGTCATAAACACAGAAGTCTTC. Encoded protein: CASSEVINTEVF. The whole CDR3 sequence is CASSEVINTEVFF.

For this clone: Genes here carry mouse names. The read stops 1 residue short of the end of the CDR3; the missing end is completed from the germline J gene. This chain connects TRBV13-1 to TRBJ1-1; TRBD1 aligns across 7 bases. With 4 bases clipped from V and 6 bases from J, the junction kept 3 bases outside the gene matches. CDR1 is NSHNY, CDR2 SYGAGN, per germline. The CDR3 sequence is 12 residues long. The CDR3: CASSNRGPEVFF. The sequenced part of the CDR3 DNA is TGTGCCAGCAGTAACAGGGGACCAGAAGTCTTC.

A word on this clone: Germline and genes here are mouse. The CDR3 goes on 1 residue after the read ends, and that part is filled in from the germline J gene. V gene TRBV20 combines with J gene TRBJ1-6, with 7 bases aligning to TRBD1. TRBJ1-6 is sorted into the ORF group, with uncertain function. Germline V lookup: CDR1 GFQATS, CDR2 STVNSAI. The V and J ends lost 0 bases and 12 bases, in that order; junction bases with no gene match: 2. The CDR3 is 12 residues long. The DNA read from the CDR3 is TGTGGTGCTAGGGATCAGGGGGGGCCCCTCTAC. It codes for CGARDQGGPLY. In full, the CDR3 reads CGARDQGGPLYF.

As regards this clone: Gene and germline names: mouse. The read comes to an end 1 residue before the CDR3 does, leaving the germline J gene to fill in the end. V is TRBV5 and J is TRBJ2-4; no reliable D call. Germline assignment: CDR1 LGHNA and CDR2 YNLKQL (reference sequence). V was shortened by 4 bases and J by 0 bases, with 8 bases between the two germline ends. This CDR3 is 14 amino acids long. The part of the CDR3 DNA that was read is TGTGCCAGCAGCCCCGACATTAGTCAAAACACCTTGTAC. Protein sequence: CASSPDISQNTLY. The CDR3 as a whole reads CASSPDISQNTLYF.

On this clone: The genes and germline here are from mouse. The read is 1 residue too short to cover the CDR3 end, so that end is filled in from the germline J gene. The chain carries TRBV1 and TRBJ2-4; weak D call: TRBD1 (6 bases). The germline V gene has CDR1 NSQYPW and CDR2 LRSPGD (reference sequence). Trimming left V 4 bases short and J 4 bases short, with 9 bases between. The CDR3 totals 13 residues. CDR3 protein: CTCSGGHENTLYF. The sequenced part of the CDR3 DNA is TGCACCTGCAGTGGGGGACACGAAAACACCTTGTAC.

Worth noting for this clone: Here the gene names and germline are mouse. The read ends 1 residue early relative to the CDR3; the germline J gene fills the gap. This chain links TRBV14 with TRBJ1-1, with 7 bases that match TRBD1. Losses at the gene ends were 5 bases for V and 8 bases for J; bases not matched to a gene: 3. This CDR3 has 11 residues. Per germline, CDR1 SGHDT and CDR2 FRDEAV. The CDR3 bases that were read are TGTGCCAGCAGGCAGGGGGACGAAGTCTTC. Protein product: CASRQGDEVF. The whole CDR3 protein reads CASRQGDEVFF.

Details on this clone: These gene names are mouse names. The read comes to an end 1 residue before the CDR3 does, leaving the germline J gene to fill in the end. The chain uses TRBV13-2 and TRBJ1-1, with D possibly matching TRBD1 (5 bases). The CDR3 is 15 amino acids. Trimming shortened V by 0 bases and J by 3 bases, and 12 bases separated the two germline ends. Germline lookup yields CDR1 NNHNN and CDR2 SYGAGS (reference sequence). The CDR3 protein is CASGDAGTTYTEVFF. The DNA read from the CDR3 is TGTGCCAGCGGTGATGCCGGGACTACCTACACAGAAGTCTTC.

As regards this clone: The gene symbols are mouse symbols. The read stops 1 residue short of the end of the CDR3; the missing end is completed from the germline J gene. V gene TRBV14 combines with J gene TRBJ2-7, with TRBD2 matching 7 bases. The germline V gene encodes CDR1 SGHDT and CDR2 FRDEAV. This CDR3 contains 12 residues. Trimming cost V 2 bases and J 6 bases; bases outside gene matches: 2. The CDR3 bases that were read are TGTGCCAGCAGTTTGGGGGGGGGTGAACAGTAC. Protein product: CASSLGGGEQY. In full, the CDR3 reads CASSLGGGEQYF. Combining the CDR3 with reference TRBV14 and TRBJ2-7 gives the whole variable domain EAGVTQSPRYAVLQEGQAVSFWCDPISGHDTLYWYQQPRDQGPQLLVYFRDEAVIDNSQLPSDRFSAVRPKGTNSTLKIQSAKQGDTATYLCASSLGGGEQYFGPGTRLTVL.

A word on this clone: Mouse names are used for the genes. The read falls 1 residue short of the CDR3 end, and the missing part is taken from the germline J gene. This sequence joins TRBV2 and TRBJ2-1; TRBD1 agrees at 8 bases. The V segment lost 1 base and the J segment 7 bases; nucleotides outside the gene matches: 6. The germline gives CDR1 LGHNA, CDR2 YSYQKL. This CDR3 has 15 residues. The CDR3 reads CASSQGGQGTAEQFF. The covered CDR3 bases are TGTGCCAGCAGCCAAGGAGGACAGGGAACAGCTGAGCAGTTC.

On this clone itself: Genes here carry mouse names. The CDR3 sequence: CASSQDSGGNTEVFF. The CDR3 bases that were read are TGTGCCAGCAGCCAAGACTCGGGGGGAAACACAGAAGTCTTC. V is TRBV5 and J is TRBJ1-1, with D possibly TRBD1 on 5 matching bases. The read ends 1 residue before the CDR3 terminus; that terminus is restored from the germline J gene. V gave up 0 bases and J gave up 1 base, with 9 bases separating them. The CDR3 spans 15 residues. Looked up from germline, CDR1 is LGHNA and CDR2 is YNLKQL (reference sequence).

On this clone itself: The germline and genes are mouse ones. The CDR3 end lies 1 residue beyond the end of the read and is filled in from the germline J gene. This chain uses TRBV13-2 with TRBJ1-1; the match to TRBD1 covers 9 bases. Trimming at V came to 0 bases and at J to 4 bases, leaving 4 bases not matched to a gene. The CDR3 consists of 15 residues. Germline V gene lookup returns CDR1 NNHNN and CDR2 SYGAGS (reference sequence). The sequenced part of the CDR3 DNA is TGTGCCAGCGGTGATGAGGGGACAGGGTTCACAGAAGTCTTC. Translation: CASGDEGTGFTEVF. The whole CDR3 region reads CASGDEGTGFTEVFF.

This clone has a handful of counts. Genes and germline are mouse. Sequencing ends 1 residue short of the CDR3 end; the germline J gene provides the rest. The rearrangement joins TRBV19 to TRBJ2-2; D may be TRBD1 (6 bases). CDR1 FNHDT and CDR2 SITEND come from the germline V gene (reference sequence). This CDR3 has 15 residues. The V end was cut by 5 bases, the J end by 1 base, with 12 bases between. The CDR3 DNA, read in part, is TGTGCCAGCAGCCAAGGGACACAAAACACCGGGCAGCTCTAC. Translation gives CASSQGTQNTGQLY. The full CDR3 sequence reads CASSQGTQNTGQLYF.

With regard to this clone: Gene names and germline refer to mouse. CDR3 DNA (partial): TGTGCCAGCAGCTTGGGACTGGGGGATGCTGAGCAGTTC. Protein sequence: CASSLGLGDAEQF. The CDR3, in full, reads CASSLGLGDAEQFF. The J gene is TRBJ2-1, the V gene TRBV4; 11 bases match TRBD2. The read terminates 1 residue before the CDR3 end, so the remaining end is supplied by the germline J gene. The germline V gene encodes CDR1 LGHDT and CDR2 YNNKQL (reference sequence). V gave up 4 bases and J gave up 5 bases; unmatched junction bases: 1. The CDR3 length is 14 residues.

Points on this clone: The gene names given are mouse names. The DNA ends 1 residue before the CDR3 does, and the rest of the CDR3 is filled in from the germline J gene. The chain couples TRBV5 to TRBJ2-1, with D tentatively TRBD2 (7 bases). Germline CDR1 is LGHNA and CDR2 is YNLKQL (reference sequence). Trimming took off 1 base at V and 2 bases at J, with 9 bases between the two ends. The CDR3 spans 15 residues. This chain's CDR3 is CASSQVGGDYAEQFF. The covered CDR3 bases are TGTGCCAGCAGCCAAGTGGGGGGCGACTATGCTGAGCAGTTC.

This clone was observed a single time. Gene and germline names: mouse. The observed sequence ends 1 residue before the CDR3 terminus, with the missing tail filled in from the germline J gene. V gene TRBV13-3 combines with J gene TRBJ2-4; no definite D call. This CDR3 comprises 12 residues. Germline CDR1 reads NNHDY; CDR2 reads SYVADS. The V gene lost 3 bases and the J gene lost 0 bases, with 2 bases spanning the gap. Incomplete CDR3 DNA: TGTGCCAGCAGTGCCAGTCAAAACACCTTGTAC. Encoded protein: CASSASQNTLY. The full CDR3 protein is CASSASQNTLYF.

With regard to this clone: The gene names given are mouse names. The read comes to an end 1 residue before the CDR3 does, leaving the germline J gene to fill in the end. The V and J genes are TRBV13-2 and TRBJ2-7, with D possibly matching TRBD1 (6 bases). The CDR3 loop spans 12 amino acids. Per germline, CDR1 NNHNN and CDR2 SYGAGS (reference sequence). V was cut by 0 bases and J by 7 bases, with 8 bases left in between. Partial CDR3 DNA: TGTGCCAGCGGTGATGACAGGGAGGAACAGTAC. This codes for CASGDDREEQY. The entire CDR3 protein is CASGDDREEQYF.

As for this clone: The germline and genes are mouse ones. The CDR3 extends 1 residue past the end of the read, so its final part is completed from the germline J gene. V gene TRBV5 combines with J gene TRBJ2-2, with TRBD2 matching over 10 bases. CDR1 is LGHNA and CDR2 is YNLKQL in the germline V gene (reference sequence). This CDR3 comprises 16 residues. Trimming at V came to 1 base and at J to 7 bases, leaving 6 bases not matched to a gene. Incomplete CDR3 DNA: TGTGCCAGCAGCCAAGTCTGGGGGGGCGCGGGCGGGCAGCTCTAC. Translation: CASSQVWGGAGGQLY. The full-length CDR3 reads as CASSQVWGGAGGQLYF.

A word on this clone: Gene labels here are mouse ones. The read terminates 1 residue before the CDR3 end, so the remaining end is supplied by the germline J gene. The chain combines TRBV13-1 with TRBJ2-1, with 12 nucleotides matching TRBD2. The V gene's germline CDR1 is NSHNY and CDR2 SYGAGN. CDR3 size: 15 residues. J was trimmed by 5 bases and V by 5 bases; bases with no gene match: 5. CDR3 DNA, as far as it was read: TGTGCCAGCAGCCCTGACTGGGGGGGCGATGCTGAGCAGTTC. Amino acid sequence: CASSPDWGGDAEQF. The whole CDR3 is CASSPDWGGDAEQFF.